This entry describes one T cell receptor beta chain. The data originate from a study of shared clonotypes between healthy human individuals. Terminally differentiated effector memory CD45RA+ cells were excluded by CCR7 positive selection of CD45RO-negative cells. From germline, CDR1 is SNHLY and CDR2 FYNNEI. The junction had 4 bases not matched to a gene; V was cut back by 8 bases and J by 7 bases. CDR3 length equals 14 residues. Assay: immunoSEQ multiplex PCR; the TCRdb copy retains only in-frame clones and omits some. The sample has roughly 1,800,000 clones, approximately 94% seen once. The sequencing sample was made of naive CD8+ T cells sorted from blood. The genes are TRBV2 and TRBJ2-1; the match to TRBD2 covers 14 bases. The source is a man between 18 and 35 years old in good health. The CDR3 sequence is CASGGTSGRNEQFF. Written as DNA, the CDR3 is TGTGCCAGCGGGGGGACTAGCGGGAGAAATGAGCAGTTCTTC.